The 18 T cell receptor beta chains below were found in one sample sequenced in a study of T-cell reconstitution after alpha-beta-depleted transplantation in children. The library targeted TCRbeta and was prepared with unique molecular identifiers. TCRdb processed the PCR reads anew with MiXCR; each CDR3 protein has one entry. Of about 200,000 distinct CDR3 sequences listed, 5% to 7.5% are singletons. Specimen: PBMCs, collected before TCRalphabeta/CD19-depleted stem cell transplant. The receptors come from a girl under three years old with combined immunodeficiency, due to receive a stem cell transplant.

This clonotype came up a few times. This chain links TRBV27 with TRBJ2-5, with TRBD2 matching over 8 bases. The CDR3 has 16 residues. The germline V gene has CDR1 MNHEY and CDR2 SMNVEV (reference sequence). Germline trimming cut 6 bases from V and 5 bases from J; bases unmatched to any gene: 14. The CDR3 bases are TGTGCCAGCAGCGTAGACCGGGGGGGCCCGGGTGAGACCCAGTACTTC. Protein sequence: CASSVDRGGPGETQYF.

This clonotype was counted many times. The rearrangement links TRBV7-9 to TRBJ2-1; 9 bases map to TRBD1. V shed 4 bases and J 0 bases; nucleotides not matched to a gene: 7. CDR3 length: 17 residues. The germline V gene encodes CDR1 SEHNR and CDR2 FQNEAQ (reference sequence). The CDR3 coding sequence is TGTGCCAGCAGCTCAACCGGGACAGGGAGCTCCTACAATGAGCAGTTCTTC. Translation gives CASSSTGTGSSYNEQFF.

The rearrangement joins TRBV29-1 to TRBJ2-1, with D possibly matching TRBD2 (6 bases). This CDR3 has 14 residues. The germline V gene has CDR1 SQVTM and CDR2 ANQGSEA. Trimming stripped 1 base from V and 0 bases from J, with 7 bases between. In DNA form, the CDR3 reads TGCAGCGTTGAAGTTAGCGGCTCCTACAATGAGCAGTTCTTC. It translates to CSVEVSGSYNEQFF.

Ten or more counts support this clonotype. The V and J genes are TRBV28 and TRBJ1-4; D uncertain. The length of the CDR3 is 15 residues. Germline V CDR1 and CDR2: MDHEN, SYDVKM. Trimming took 6 bases from V and 0 from J, leaving 11 bases between them. CDR3 nucleotide sequence: TGTGCCAGCAGAAACGGCGGGTCAACTAATGAAAAACTGTTTTTT. This sequence encodes CASRNGGSTNEKLFF.

Worth noting for this clonotype: A much larger clone lies one base from this, so it may be a read error. J is TRBJ2-1 and V is TRBV20-1; a weak D match, TRBD1 (6 bases). The V gene's germline CDR1 is DFQATT and CDR2 SNEGSKA (reference sequence). CDR3 length equals 17 residues. Deletions cut 0 bases from V and 8 bases from J, with 23 bases between. The CDR3 spells CSARETSTGVLGDEQFF. The CDR3 DNA reads as TGCAGTGCTAGAGAGACCTCGACAGGCGTCCTTGGCGATGAGCAGTTCTTC.

This clonotype was seen ten or more times. CDR3 sequence: CATSRYRRSGANVLTF. The CDR3 nucleotides read TGTGCCACCAGCAGATACAGGAGATCTGGGGCCAACGTCCTGACTTTC. V is TRBV15 and J is TRBJ2-6, with D possibly matching TRBD1 (5 bases). This CDR3 has 16 residues. The germline V gene encodes CDR1 LNHNV and CDR2 YYDKDF (reference sequence). With 2 bases removed from V and 1 base from J, the gap between germline ends came to 9 bases. The whole variable domain, remainder taken from reference TRBV15 and TRBJ2-6, is DAMVIQNPRYQVTQFGKPVTLSCSQTLNHNVMYWYQQKSSQAPKLLFHYYDKDFNNEADTPDNFQSRRPNTSFCFLDIRSPGLGDTAMYLCATSRYRRSGANVLTFGAGSRLTVL.

This clonotype was recorded at least ten times. The genes are TRBV29-1 and TRBJ2-5; D call uncertain. The germline V gene has CDR1 SQVTM and CDR2 ANQGSEA. This CDR3 spans 11 amino acids. Trimming pared 6 bases from V and 5 bases from J, leaving 10 bases between. CDR3 DNA: TGCAGCGTACGAATGACGGAGACCCAGTACTTC. Translated, it gives CSVRMTETQYF. Full variable domain (missing parts from reference TRBV29-1 and TRBJ2-5): SAVISQKPSRDICQRGTSLTIQCQVDSQVTMMFWYRQQPGQSLTLIATANQGSEATYESGFVIDKFPISRPNLTFSTLTVSNMSPEDSSIYLCSVRMTETQYFGPGTRLLVL.

This clonotype was observed at least ten times. The chain employs TRBV7-9 and TRBJ2-7; a weak D match, TRBD1 (6 bases). The V gene lost 4 bases and the J gene lost 3 bases, with 16 bases spanning the gap. This CDR3 is 15 amino acids long. Germline V gives CDR1 SEHNR, CDR2 FQNEAQ (reference sequence). The CDR3 region is CASSWTDRGLYEQYF. The CDR3 coding sequence is TGTGCCAGCAGCTGGACGGACAGAGGACTCTACGAGCAGTACTTC.

A few counts support this clonotype. The V and J genes are TRBV28 and TRBJ2-2, with TRBD1 matching 11 bases. The germline V gene encodes CDR1 MDHEN and CDR2 SYDVKM. J lost 7 bases, V lost 5 bases, and 6 bases had no gene match. This CDR3 is built from 15 residues. CDR3 residues: CASSLPGTGGGELFF. The CDR3 coding sequence is TGTGCCAGCAGTCTCCCCGGGACAGGGGGCGGGGAGCTGTTTTTT.

This clonotype was recorded many times. The genes are TRBV29-1 and TRBJ2-7; D not resolved. The CDR3 has 16 residues. Trimming left V 0 bases short and J 7 bases short, with 22 bases between. Germline values: CDR1 SQVTM, CDR2 ANQGSEA. The CDR3 region is CSVEDPLSGALGEQYF. The CDR3 coding sequence is TGCAGCGTTGAAGACCCCCTCTCCGGCGCCCTCGGTGAGCAGTACTTC.

This clonotype was seen more than once but under ten times. This chain links TRBV30 with TRBJ2-7; a weak D match, TRBD1 (7 bases). With 3 bases removed from V and 3 bases from J, the gap between germline ends came to 21 bases. This CDR3 is built from 16 residues. Germline lookup yields CDR1 GTSNPN and CDR2 SVGIG (reference sequence). The CDR3 is CAWSPPGGTAYYEQYF. DNA of the CDR3: TGTGCCTGGAGCCCCCCCGGAGGGACAGCTTACTACGAGCAGTACTTC.

There are many counts of this clonotype. The V and J genes are TRBV20-1 and TRBJ2-4; 11 bases are shared with TRBD2. This CDR3 has 17 residues. CDR1 is DFQATT and CDR2 is SNEGSKA in the germline V gene (reference sequence). This CDR3 is CSATSGGLTLAKNIQYF. In nucleotides, the CDR3 is TGCAGCGCAACTAGCGGGGGACTCACCTTAGCCAAAAACATTCAGTACTTC.

This clonotype was detected many times. The gene calls are TRBV29-1 and TRBJ1-1, with TRBD1 matching over 7 bases. The CDR3 extends over 14 amino acids. CDR1 is SQVTM, CDR2 ANQGSEA, per germline. The ends lost 6 bases at V and 2 bases at J; junction bases unmatched: 9. This CDR3 reads CSVGTVLFNTEAFF. CDR3 nucleotides: TGCAGCGTGGGGACAGTTCTCTTTAACACTGAAGCTTTCTTT.

This clonotype was observed at least ten times. J is TRBJ2-1 and V is TRBV19; either TRBD1 or TRBD2 may supply D (7 bases each). The CDR3 sequence is 17 residues long. Trimming took off 5 bases at V and 1 base at J, with 18 bases between the two ends. In germline, CDR1 is LNHDA, CDR2 SQIVND (reference sequence). The CDR3 sequence is CASSFRLAGGSYNEQFF. The CDR3, as DNA: TGTGCCAGTAGTTTCCGACTAGCAGGGGGATCCTACAATGAGCAGTTCTTC.

This clonotype was picked up many times. The CDR3: CSARNPGLTDTQYF. The CDR3 nucleotides read TGCAGTGCGAGGAACCCGGGACTAACAGATACGCAGTATTTT. V and J are TRBV20-1 and TRBJ2-3; the match to TRBD2 covers 7 bases. This CDR3 is 14 amino acids long. Germline V gives CDR1 DFQATT, CDR2 SNEGSKA (reference sequence). V lost 6 bases and J lost 3; bases outside the gene matches: 9.

The table lists this clonotype with many counts. V is TRBV18 and J is TRBJ2-5, with TRBD1 matching over 8 bases. Looked up from germline, CDR1 is KGHSH and CDR2 is LQKENI. J gave up 3 bases and V 1 base, and 4 bases lay outside the gene matches. The CDR3 extends over 15 amino acids. The CDR3 region has the DNA TGTGCCAGCTCACCACGATCGACAGGGGAAGAGACCCAGTACTTC. This codes for CASSPRSTGEETQYF. Complete variable domain (other parts from reference TRBV18 and TRBJ2-5): NAGVMQNPRHLVRRRGQEARLRCSPMKGHSHVYWYRQLPEEGLKFMVYLQKENIIDESGMPKERFSAEFPKEGPSILRIQQVVRGDSAAYFCASSPRSTGEETQYFGPGTRLLVL.

There are many counts of this clonotype. This chain connects TRBV9 to TRBJ1-4; 8 bases are shared with TRBD1. V was pared by 3 bases and J by 5 bases, with 3 bases of the junction left unmatched. Germline lookup yields CDR1 SGDLS and CDR2 YYNGEE. This CDR3 region has 14 residues. The CDR3: CASSETGGNEKLFF. The CDR3 DNA sequence: TGTGCCAGCAGCGAAACAGGGGGGAATGAAAAACTGTTTTTT. Full variable domain (remainder filled in from reference TRBV9 and TRBJ1-4): DSGVTQTPKHLITATGQRVTLRCSPRSGDLSVYWYQQSLDQGLQFLIQYYNGEERAKGNILERFSAQQFPDLHSELNLSSLELGDSALYFCASSETGGNEKLFFGSGTQLSVL.

This clonotype has a count of ten or more. The chain is built from TRBV12-3 or TRBV12-4 and TRBJ2-1, with a possible D match to TRBD2 (6 bases). The CDR3 contains 12 residues. V was pared by 11 bases and J by 7 bases, with 15 bases between. The CDR3 loop reads CAGGQGGNEQFF. The CDR3 bases are TGTGCCGGAGGGCAGGGCGGGAATGAGCAGTTCTTC.